The sequence of this TCR beta chain was determined in a study of blood T cells in healthy people across ages. A second PCR of roughly 7 to 11 cycles used a sample-barcoded 5' primer and a J-beta primer mix. Every cDNA molecule carried a tag from a template-switch adaptor bearing 12 random nucleotides. Via MiXCR, TCRdb re-called the 5' RACE reads, giving one row per CDR3 protein. This sample yields 800,000 or so distinct CDR3 sequences, of which roughly 25% are seen a single time; approximately 3.7% belongs to the top ten. Germline V gene sequence: CDR1 SQVTM, CDR2 ANQGSEA. The germline V and J ends were trimmed by 6 bases and 0 bases, with 11 bases remaining between them. This CDR3 spans 13 amino acids. Total RNA, at least 5 micrograms per sample, was extracted from PBMCs. The sample was also reused in another study, on T cells of mothers and their children. From that report: Nine systemically healthy Caucasian donors: three mothers, six children. RNA was extracted, and all of it went into cDNA synthesis at approximately 1.4 ug per 15 ul.

The sample was blood. This chain uses TRBV29-1 with TRBJ1-1; the D gene is possibly TRBD1 (6 bases). This receptor was identified in a boy younger than 18 in good health. In DNA, the CDR3 is TGCAGCGTGGGGGGGCTGTTGAACACTGAAGCTTTCTTT. This gives the protein CSVGGLLNTEAFF.